These 30 T cell receptor beta chains were sequenced from one sample in a study of T-cell memory formation after mild COVID-19. From the 5' RACE reads, TCRdb called clonotypes with MiXCR, one entry per CDR3 protein. Among about 88,000 distinct CDR3 sequences, about 23% were seen once, and the ten largest hold under 45%. Sample: PBMCs or a T cell subset sorted from them (not recorded which). The receptors here all came from a man aged 18 to 30 who had mild COVID-19 (a few samples of this study predate the infection). Cell type and time point are not known.

This chain links TRBV30 with TRBJ1-2; no firm D call. The V end lost 0 bases, the J end lost 4 bases, and 9 bases lay between the germline ends. CDR1 is GTSNPN and CDR2 is SVGIG in the germline V gene (reference sequence). The CDR3 loop spans 13 amino acids. CDR3 sequence reads: CAWSVRPGYGYTF. CDR3 coding DNA: TGTGCCTGGAGTGTAAGGCCTGGCTATGGCTACACCTTC.

This clonotype was seen at least ten times. The chain couples TRBV7-8 to TRBJ2-1; D is uncertain. This CDR3 is built from 13 residues. Deletions cut 5 bases from V and 5 bases from J, with 10 bases between. CDR1 and CDR2 (germline): SGHVS, FQNEAQ. CDR3 nucleotides: TGTGCCAGCAGCGCCTGGATCAACAATGAGCAGTTCTTC. It translates to CASSAWINNEQFF.

This clonotype has only a few counts. The chain joins TRBV7-2 to TRBJ1-5; no firm D call. V gave up 5 bases and J gave up 12 bases, with 11 bases separating them. The CDR3 has 11 residues. Germline CDR1 SGHTA, CDR2 FQGNSA. The CDR3 protein is CASSLGEYQHF. As DNA, the CDR3 is TGTGCCAGCAGCCTCGGGGAATACCAGCATTTT. Filled out from reference TRBV7-2 and TRBJ1-5, the complete variable domain reads GAGVSQSPSNKVTEKGKDVELRCDPISGHTALYWYRQSLGQGLEFLIYFQGNSAPDKSGLPSDRFSAERTGGSVSTLTIQRTQQEDSAVYLCASSLGEYQHFGDGTRLSIL.

CDR3 loop: CASSLGGVVTEAFF. The CDR3 nucleotides are TGTGCCAGCAGCTTAGGCGGGGTAGTCACTGAAGCTTTCTTT. V is TRBV7-8 and J is TRBJ1-1; D gene unclear. Germline assignment: CDR1 SGHVS and CDR2 FQNEAQ. V was cut by 1 base and J by 4 bases, with 10 bases left in between. The CDR3 covers 14 residues.

The chain employs TRBV4-3 and TRBJ1-5, with D unclear. Germline loops: CDR1 LGHNA, CDR2 YSLEER. The CDR3 is made up of 17 amino acids. Trimming removed 0 bases from V and 2 bases from J, with 14 bases in between. CDR3 residues: CASSQDWVNWGNQPQHF. The CDR3 nucleotides are TGCGCCAGCAGCCAAGATTGGGTCAATTGGGGCAATCAGCCCCAGCATTTT.

The chain is built from TRBV6-5 and TRBJ1-2, with a possible D match to TRBD1 (5 bases). Germline V gives CDR1 MNHEY, CDR2 SVGAGI. The CDR3 runs 15 residues. The ends were cut back, 6 bases at V and 2 bases at J, with 16 bases in the middle. The CDR3 sequence: CASSHGPTDNYGYTF. CDR3 in DNA: TGTGCCAGCAGCCATGGGCCGACAGACAACTATGGCTACACCTTC.

The chain has TRBV18 and TRBJ2-1, with 10 bases aligning to TRBD2. CDR1 is KGHSH and CDR2 is LQKENI in the germline V gene. With V trimmed by 2 bases and J by 5 bases, 3 bases remained unmatched. CDR3 size: 15 residues. The CDR3 region has the DNA TGTGCCAGCTCACCAATCGGACTAGCGGACAATGAGCAGTTCTTC. Translating it yields CASSPIGLADNEQFF.

This chain connects TRBV7-6 to TRBJ2-3; D is perhaps TRBD2 (6 bases). Trimming shortened V by 1 base and J by 6 bases, and 8 bases separated the two germline ends. CDR3 length: 13 residues. Germline values: CDR1 SGHVS, CDR2 FNYEAQ. The CDR3 loop is CASSLDGGDTQYF. For the CDR3, the DNA is TGTGCCAGCAGCTTAGACGGAGGGGATACGCAGTATTTT.

The chain links TRBV7-9 to TRBJ2-3, with D tentatively TRBD1 (5 bases). The ends were cut back, 5 bases at V and 4 bases at J, with 19 bases in the middle. The CDR3 has 16 residues. Germline CDR1 SEHNR, CDR2 FQNEAQ (reference sequence). CDR3 in amino acids: CASSDAPGFWSDTQYF. The CDR3 DNA reads TGTGCCAGCAGCGACGCCCCAGGGTTTTGGTCAGATACGCAGTATTTT. The full variable domain, rest sourced from reference TRBV7-9 and TRBJ2-3, is DTGVSQNPRHKITKRGQNVTFRCDPISEHNRLYWYRQTLGQGPEFLTYFQNEAQLEKSRLLSDRFSAERPKGSFSTLEIQRTEQGDSAMYLCASSDAPGFWSDTQYFGPGTRLTVL.

The rearrangement links TRBV29-1 to TRBJ2-1; TRBD1 is a possible D gene (5 bases). The V end lost 3 bases, the J end lost 8 bases, and 11 bases lay between the germline ends. Germline CDR1 reads SQVTM; CDR2 reads ANQGSEA. CDR3 size: 12 residues. This chain's CDR3 is CSVEGQGYEQFF. The CDR3, as DNA: TGCAGCGTTGAGGGGCAGGGCTATGAGCAGTTCTTC.

This clonotype was found many times. The genes are TRBV3-1 and TRBJ2-7; 7 bases match TRBD2. Germline CDR1 is LGHDT and CDR2 is YNNKEL (reference sequence). V trimming: 2 bases; J trimming: 4 bases; junction bases outside the gene matches: 8. CDR3 size: 15 residues. In nucleotides, the CDR3 is TGTGCCAGCAGCCAACATGGGAGGGGAGCGTACGAGCAGTACTTC. Its protein product is CASSQHGRGAYEQYF.

V gene TRBV19 combines with J gene TRBJ2-3; 11 positions agree with TRBD2. With 5 bases clipped from V and 8 bases from J, the junction kept 9 bases outside the gene matches. The germline gives CDR1 LNHDA, CDR2 SQIVND (reference sequence). The CDR3 loop spans 15 amino acids. CDR3 nucleotide sequence: TGTGCCAGTAGTGCCACCGGGACTAGCGGAGCTACGCAGTATTTT. Residues: CASSATGTSGATQYF. Combining the CDR3 with reference TRBV19 and TRBJ2-3 gives the whole variable domain DGGITQSPKYLFRKEGQNVTLSCEQNLNHDAMYWYRQDPGQGLRLIYYSQIVNDFQKGDIAEGYSVSREKKESFPLTVTSAQKNPTAFYLCASSATGTSGATQYFGPGTRLTVL.

The chain employs TRBV25-1 and TRBJ2-2; D is ambiguous. The CDR3 is 11 residues long. Per germline, CDR1 MGHDK and CDR2 SYGVNS. Trimming took off 7 bases at V and 6 bases at J, with 6 bases between the two ends. The CDR3 DNA is TGTGCCAGCACGGTTTCCGGGGAGCTGTTTTTT. Residues: CASTVSGELFF.

The sample holds a few counts of this clonotype. V usage is TRBV7-9 and J usage is TRBJ1-5, with a possible D match to TRBD1 (6 bases). The V end lost 5 bases, the J end lost 6 bases, and 23 bases lay between the germline ends. The CDR3 is 17 residues long. Germline lookup yields CDR1 SEHNR and CDR2 FQNEAQ (reference sequence). CDR3 in DNA: TGTGCCAGCAGCGCGTCGGTTGCAGGGGAATCCTCTCAGCCCCAGCATTTT. This translates into CASSASVAGESSQPQHF. Full variable domain (rest looked up from reference TRBV7-9 and TRBJ1-5): DTGVSQNPRHKITKRGQNVTFRCDPISEHNRLYWYRQTLGQGPEFLTYFQNEAQLEKSRLLSDRFSAERPKGSFSTLEIQRTEQGDSAMYLCASSASVAGESSQPQHFGDGTRLSIL.

CDR3 residues: CASSPVGLAELETQYF. The CDR3 nucleotides read TGTGCCAGCAGCCCAGTGGGACTAGCGGAGCTAGAGACCCAGTACTTC. V usage is TRBV7-7 and J usage is TRBJ2-5; TRBD2 matches 11 bases. Germline loops: CDR1 SSHAT, CDR2 FNYEAQ (reference sequence). The CDR3 is made up of 16 amino acids. The ends lost 5 bases at V and 4 bases at J; junction bases unmatched: 9.

This clonotype appeared once. The chain has TRBV6-5 and TRBJ1-5; D gene unclear. CDR3 size: 13 residues. Germline CDR1 is MNHEY and CDR2 is SVGAGI. The V gene lost 2 bases and the J gene lost 5 bases, with 7 bases spanning the gap. The chain's CDR3 is CASSYGRDQPQHF. CDR3 coding DNA: TGTGCCAGCAGTTACGGCCGGGATCAGCCCCAGCATTTT.

The chain joins TRBV5-6 to TRBJ2-7; possible D gene TRBD2, 6 bases. Germline loops: CDR1 SGHDT, CDR2 YYEEEE. The ends were cut back, 6 bases at V and 4 bases at J, with 17 bases in the middle. The CDR3 length is 14 residues. CDR3 in amino acids: CASNNRLDIYEQYV. CDR3 sequence (DNA): TGTGCCAGCAACAACAGACTAGACATTTACGAGCAGTACGTC.

The rearrangement uses TRBV20-1 and TRBJ2-5, with a tentative D call TRBD2 (7 bases). The CDR3 length is 13 residues. The germline V gene encodes CDR1 DFQATT and CDR2 SNEGSKA (reference sequence). The V end was cut by 6 bases, the J end by 5 bases, with 16 bases between. CDR3 residues: CSAGRGARETQYF. The CDR3 nucleotides read TGCAGTGCCGGACGGGGGGCGCGGGAGACCCAGTACTTC.

DNA of the CDR3: TGCAGCGTTGGCCAGGGTGAGGACAATGAGCAGTTCTTC. This gives the protein CSVGQGEDNEQFF. V and J are TRBV29-1 and TRBJ2-1, with a weak D call TRBD1 (5 bases). CDR1 is SQVTM and CDR2 is ANQGSEA in the germline V gene. Trimming shortened V by 4 bases and J by 5 bases, and 12 bases separated the two germline ends. This CDR3 is 13 amino acids long.

This chain joins TRBV7-9 and TRBJ2-7; possible D gene TRBD1, 7 bases. This CDR3 comprises 12 residues. V lost 11 bases and J 1 base, leaving 12 bases between the germline ends. In germline, CDR1 is SEHNR, CDR2 FQNEAQ (reference sequence). CDR3 nucleotides: TGTGCCTCTCAGGGGGGATCCTACGAGCAGTACGTC. This translates into CASQGGSYEQYV.

The CDR3 coding sequence is TGTGCCAGCAGCCCCCAGTCGGGGCAGGTAGATACGCAGTATTTT. It is translated as CASSPQSGQVDTQYF. The V and J genes are TRBV7-9 and TRBJ2-3; D is tentatively TRBD1 or TRBD2 (5 bases each). The V gene's germline CDR1 is SEHNR and CDR2 FQNEAQ (reference sequence). With 5 bases removed from V and 5 bases from J, the gap between germline ends came to 17 bases. The CDR3 length is 15 residues.

This clonotype was picked up a small number of times. The rearrangement joins TRBV6-5 to TRBJ2-1; D remains unclear. V dropped 3 bases and J dropped 3 bases, with 9 bases sitting between them. The CDR3 has 14 amino acids. Germline CDR1 MNHEY, CDR2 SVGAGI. CDR3 nucleotides: TGTGCCAGCAGTTATTCGGACGACTACAATGAGCAGTTCTTC. Encoded protein: CASSYSDDYNEQFF.

V and J are TRBV2 and TRBJ2-3, with D perhaps matching TRBD2 (7 bases). Germline V gene lookup returns CDR1 SNHLY and CDR2 FYNNEI. The germline V and J ends were trimmed by 3 bases and 14 bases, with 18 bases remaining between them. The CDR3 extends over 13 amino acids. The CDR3 nucleotides read TGTGCCAGCAGTGAGGGGAGGGGGTCGGTTCCGTATTTT. Translation: CASSEGRGSVPYF. Combining the CDR3 with reference TRBV2 and TRBJ2-3 gives the whole variable domain EPEVTQTPSHQVTQMGQEVILRCVPISNHLYFYWYRQILGQKVEFLVSFYNNEISEKSEIFDDQFSVERPDGSNFTLKIRSTKLEDSAMYFCASSEGRGSVPYFGPGTRLTVL.

The V gene is TRBV7-9, the J gene TRBJ1-1, with no clear D. The germline gives CDR1 SEHNR, CDR2 FQNEAQ (reference sequence). CDR3 size: 13 residues. V was trimmed by 5 bases and J by 1 base, leaving 8 bases between them. Written as DNA, the CDR3 is TGTGCCAGCAGCCTCCAGCGGAACACTGAAGCTTTCTTT. Amino acids: CASSLQRNTEAFF. Full variable domain (missing parts from reference TRBV7-9 and TRBJ1-1): DTGVSQNPRHKITKRGQNVTFRCDPISEHNRLYWYRQTLGQGPEFLTYFQNEAQLEKSRLLSDRFSAERPKGSFSTLEIQRTEQGDSAMYLCASSLQRNTEAFFGQGTRLTVV.

The V call is TRBV7-9, the J call TRBJ1-1; a weak D match, TRBD1 (6 bases). CDR3 length: 12 amino acids. With 5 bases removed from V and 9 bases from J, the gap between germline ends came to 13 bases. Germline CDR1 is SEHNR and CDR2 is FQNEAQ (reference sequence). The CDR3: CASSLPDRKAFF. The CDR3 DNA sequence: TGTGCCAGCAGCCTGCCCGACAGGAAAGCTTTCTTT.

In this sample, this clonotype turned up a few times. The chain couples TRBV7-9 to TRBJ2-5; D is unresolved. The V end lost 6 bases, the J end lost 1 base, and 9 bases lay between the germline ends. CDR3 length: 13 residues. Germline V gene lookup returns CDR1 SEHNR and CDR2 FQNEAQ (reference sequence). The CDR3 DNA reads TGTGCCAGCAGTATTGGCGCCCAAGAGACCCAGTACTTC. This translates into CASSIGAQETQYF.

In this sample, this clonotype turned up many times. This chain uses TRBV7-9 with TRBJ2-1; D possibly corresponds to TRBD1 (5 bases). From germline, CDR1 is SEHNR and CDR2 FQNEAQ (reference sequence). V was trimmed by 4 bases and J by 8 bases, leaving 18 bases between them. The CDR3 length is 15 residues. This chain's CDR3 is CASSSEVAGFDEQFF. CDR3 DNA sequence: TGTGCCAGCAGCTCAGAGGTGGCAGGGTTCGATGAGCAGTTCTTC. The full variable domain, with the rest looked up from reference TRBV7-9 and TRBJ2-1, is DTGVSQNPRHKITKRGQNVTFRCDPISEHNRLYWYRQTLGQGPEFLTYFQNEAQLEKSRLLSDRFSAERPKGSFSTLEIQRTEQGDSAMYLCASSSEVAGFDEQFFGPGTRLTVL.

This clonotype was seen only a few times. DNA for the CDR3: TGTGCCAGCAGCTCCGGACAGGGGCACACCGGGGAGCTGTTTTTT. This codes for CASSSGQGHTGELFF. The genes are TRBV7-3 and TRBJ2-2; the match to TRBD1 covers 9 bases. CDR1 and CDR2 (germline): SGHTA, FQGTGA. The trim removed 4 bases at V and 3 bases at J, leaving 3 bases unmatched. The CDR3 length is 15 residues. Supplemented by reference TRBV7-3 and TRBJ2-2, the full variable domain reads GAGVSQTPSNKVTEKGKYVELRCDPISGHTALYWYRQSLGQGPEFLIYFQGTGAADDSGLPNDRFFAVRPEGSVSTLKIQRTERGDSAVYLCASSSGQGHTGELFFGEGSRLTVL.

This clonotype was detected only a few times. This chain links TRBV4-3 with TRBJ2-1; 12 positions match TRBD1. The CDR3 is 17 residues long. Germline V gene lookup returns CDR1 LGHNA and CDR2 YSLEER. Trimming took 0 bases from V and 2 from J; bases not matched to a gene: 2. The CDR3 DNA reads as TGCGCCAGCAGCCAAGATTGGGACAGGGGGCCCTACAATGAGCAGTTCTTC. Translation gives CASSQDWDRGPYNEQFF.

This clonotype occurred once. The V gene is TRBV27, the J gene TRBJ2-3, with D perhaps matching TRBD2 (6 bases). Trimming took 1 base from V and 4 from J, leaving 12 bases between them. The germline gives CDR1 MNHEY, CDR2 SMNVEV (reference sequence). CDR3 length: 15 amino acids. CDR3 DNA sequence: TGTGCCAGCAGTTTATTAGGAGGGGAAGCAGATACGCAGTATTTT. As protein: CASSLLGGEADTQYF.